Listed below are T cell receptor beta chains from one sample, sequenced in a study of type 1 regulatory T cells. No cognate antigen is known for these TCRs. TCRdb ran MiXCR on the reads and lists one entry per CDR3 protein. The table shows 65,000 to 80,000 distinct CDR3 sequences, with more than 20% occurring only once. The source material was cultured type 1 regulatory T (Tr1) cells, either the whole culture or a sorted fraction (not recorded which). The receptor set was obtained from a human donor in good health. The CDR3 runs from the conserved cysteine through the conserved F or W. Each record gives: CDR3 DNA, CDR3 protein, J gene, D gene, V gene, clone size. A D gene is named only where the DNA matches it firmly. Size is stated for part of the rows, as once, few or many counts, or as a class when the clone is expanded.

cdr3_nt: TGCAGTGCTCCACTGACAGGGGGAACCTATGGCTACACCTTC
cdr3_aa: CSAPLTGGTYGYTF
j_call: TRBJ1-2
d_call: TRBD1
v_call: TRBV20-1
clone_size: many

cdr3_nt: TGTGCCCGGAACGGTTGGGGGCCAAACACCGGGGAGCTGTTTTTT
cdr3_aa: CARNGWGPNTGELFF
j_call: TRBJ2-2
d_call: -
v_call: TRBV30
clone_size: few

cdr3_nt: TGTGCCAGCAGCTTGGGGCGGGAGTTGGGGGAGCAGTACTTC
cdr3_aa: CASSLGRELGEQYF
j_call: TRBJ2-7
d_call: TRBD2
v_call: TRBV5-6
clone_size: -

cdr3_nt: TGTGCCAGCAGCCAAGCACCTAGCGGGAGTGGCAATGAGCAGTTCTTC
cdr3_aa: CASSQAPSGSGNEQFF
j_call: TRBJ2-1
d_call: TRBD2
v_call: TRBV3-1
clone_size: -

cdr3_nt: TGTGCCAGCAGTTTAGGACGCGCATCTGGCACAGATACGCAGTATTTT
cdr3_aa: CASSLGRASGTDTQYF
j_call: TRBJ2-3
d_call: -
v_call: TRBV12-3/TRBV12-4
clone_size: -

cdr3_nt: TGCGGCCTCTTCAACATCCATGAGCAGCTCTTC
cdr3_aa: CGLFNIHEQLF
j_call: TRBJ2-1
d_call: -
v_call: TRBV20-1
clone_size: -

cdr3_nt: TGCGCCAGCAGCTTTTTAAGGACGGACCAAGAGACCCAGTACTTC
cdr3_aa: CASSFLRTDQETQYF
j_call: TRBJ2-5
d_call: -
v_call: TRBV5-1
clone_size: few

cdr3_nt: TGTGCCACCAGTGATTTAGGAGGGGGAGGGGTCTACAATGAGCAGTTCTTC
cdr3_aa: CATSDLGGGGVYNEQFF
j_call: TRBJ2-1
d_call: -
v_call: TRBV24-1
clone_size: -

cdr3_nt: TGTGCCAGCAGTTACCTGTGGGACTCCTTCTACGAGCAGTACTTC
cdr3_aa: CASSYLWDSFYEQYF
j_call: TRBJ2-7
d_call: -
v_call: TRBV6-2/TRBV6-3
clone_size: -

cdr3_nt: TGTGCCTGGAGAGGGAAGGGAAGCAATCAGCCCCAGCATTTT
cdr3_aa: CAWRGKGSNQPQHF
j_call: TRBJ1-5
d_call: -
v_call: TRBV30
clone_size: -

cdr3_nt: TGTGCCAGCTCCCCAAGGACTAGCGCGACCTACGAGCAGTACTTC
cdr3_aa: CASSPRTSATYEQYF
j_call: TRBJ2-7
d_call: TRBD2
v_call: TRBV18
clone_size: -

cdr3_nt: TGTGCCAGCAGTTTATTAAGGACAGGGGGCACAGATACGCAGTATTTT
cdr3_aa: CASSLLRTGGTDTQYF
j_call: TRBJ2-3
d_call: TRBD1
v_call: TRBV28
clone_size: few

cdr3_nt: TGCGCCAGCAGCTTGGCCGGGACTAGCTTCCCAGATACGCAGTATTTT
cdr3_aa: CASSLAGTSFPDTQYF
j_call: TRBJ2-3
d_call: TRBD2
v_call: TRBV5-1
clone_size: -

cdr3_nt: TGCGCCAGCAGCTTCGTTAACGGGGCAGATACGCAGTATTTT
cdr3_aa: CASSFVNGADTQYF
j_call: TRBJ2-3
d_call: -
v_call: TRBV7-3
clone_size: -

cdr3_nt: TGCGCCAGCTCGGTCGCGCATTTGTCAGATACGCAGTATTTT
cdr3_aa: CASSVAHLSDTQYF
j_call: TRBJ2-3
d_call: -
v_call: TRBV10-2
clone_size: -

cdr3_nt: TGTGCCAGCAGCTTAGCAAGGAGGGCAGGGGCTAATGAGCAGTTCTTC
cdr3_aa: CASSLARRAGANEQFF
j_call: TRBJ2-1
d_call: -
v_call: TRBV7-2
clone_size: few

cdr3_nt: TGTGCCACCAGTGATCTAGGACTAGCGGGAGCGGAGACCCAGTACTTC
cdr3_aa: CATSDLGLAGAETQYF
j_call: TRBJ2-5
d_call: TRBD2
v_call: TRBV24-1
clone_size: -

cdr3_nt: TGCGCCAGCAGCTTGGTGGCGGGAGCGGGGACCCAGTACTTC
cdr3_aa: CASSLVAGAGTQYF
j_call: TRBJ2-5
d_call: TRBD2
v_call: TRBV5-1
clone_size: few

cdr3_nt: TGCAGTGCTAGAGGGACGTTTTCAGATACGCGGTATTTT
cdr3_aa: CSARGTFSDTRYF
j_call: TRBJ2-3
d_call: -
v_call: TRBV20-1
clone_size: once

cdr3_nt: TGTGCCAGCAGCCTCAGCCCCGGGACAGCTTACGAGCAGTACTTC
cdr3_aa: CASSLSPGTAYEQYF
j_call: TRBJ2-7
d_call: TRBD1
v_call: TRBV7-3
clone_size: few

cdr3_nt: TGTGCCAGCAGCTTAGATCCGATGGAGACCCAGTACTTC
cdr3_aa: CASSLDPMETQYF
j_call: TRBJ2-5
d_call: -
v_call: TRBV7-2
clone_size: many

cdr3_nt: TGTGCCAGCAGCTTGACAGGGGGCGAGACCCAGTACTTC
cdr3_aa: CASSLTGGETQYF
j_call: TRBJ2-5
d_call: TRBD1
v_call: TRBV5-6
clone_size: -

cdr3_nt: TGCGCCAGCAGCTTGGACAGTCTGACTTCACCCCTCCACTTT
cdr3_aa: CASSLDSLTSPLHF
j_call: TRBJ1-6
d_call: -
v_call: TRBV5-1
clone_size: -